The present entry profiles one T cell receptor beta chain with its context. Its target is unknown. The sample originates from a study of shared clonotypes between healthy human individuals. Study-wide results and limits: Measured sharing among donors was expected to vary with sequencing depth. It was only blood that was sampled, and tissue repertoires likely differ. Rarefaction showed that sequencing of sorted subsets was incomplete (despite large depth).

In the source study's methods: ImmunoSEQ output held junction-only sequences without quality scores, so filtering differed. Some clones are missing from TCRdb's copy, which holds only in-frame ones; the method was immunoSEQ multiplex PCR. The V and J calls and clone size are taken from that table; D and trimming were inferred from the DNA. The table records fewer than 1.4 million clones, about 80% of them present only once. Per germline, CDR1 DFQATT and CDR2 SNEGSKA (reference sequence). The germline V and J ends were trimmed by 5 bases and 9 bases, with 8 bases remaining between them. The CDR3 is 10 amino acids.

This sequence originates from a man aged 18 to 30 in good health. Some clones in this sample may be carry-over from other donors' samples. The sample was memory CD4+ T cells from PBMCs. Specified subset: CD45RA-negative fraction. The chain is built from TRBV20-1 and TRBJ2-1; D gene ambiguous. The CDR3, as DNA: TGCAGTGCTTGGGCAGGTGAGCAGTTCTTC. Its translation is CSAWAGEQFF.